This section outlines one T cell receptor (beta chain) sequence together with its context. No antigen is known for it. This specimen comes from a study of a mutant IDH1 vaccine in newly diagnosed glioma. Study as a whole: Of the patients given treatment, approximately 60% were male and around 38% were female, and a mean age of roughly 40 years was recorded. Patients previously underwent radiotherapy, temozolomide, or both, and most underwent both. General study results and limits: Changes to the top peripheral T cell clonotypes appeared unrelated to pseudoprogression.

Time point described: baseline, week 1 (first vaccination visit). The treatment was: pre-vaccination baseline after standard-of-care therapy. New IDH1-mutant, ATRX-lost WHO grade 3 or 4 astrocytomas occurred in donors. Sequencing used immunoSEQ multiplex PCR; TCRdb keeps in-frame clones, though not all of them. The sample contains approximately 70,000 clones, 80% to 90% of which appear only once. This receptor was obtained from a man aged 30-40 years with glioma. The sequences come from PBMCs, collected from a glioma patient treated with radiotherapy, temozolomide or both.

CDR3 sequence (DNA): TGCGCCAGCAGCTTGGAAGAGACCCAGTACTTC. It is translated as CASSLEETQYF. The chain uses TRBV5-1 and TRBJ2-5, with D uncertain. Germline lookup yields CDR1 SGHRS and CDR2 YFSETQ. V dropped 0 bases and J dropped 3 bases, with 0 bases sitting between them. The CDR3 runs 11 residues.